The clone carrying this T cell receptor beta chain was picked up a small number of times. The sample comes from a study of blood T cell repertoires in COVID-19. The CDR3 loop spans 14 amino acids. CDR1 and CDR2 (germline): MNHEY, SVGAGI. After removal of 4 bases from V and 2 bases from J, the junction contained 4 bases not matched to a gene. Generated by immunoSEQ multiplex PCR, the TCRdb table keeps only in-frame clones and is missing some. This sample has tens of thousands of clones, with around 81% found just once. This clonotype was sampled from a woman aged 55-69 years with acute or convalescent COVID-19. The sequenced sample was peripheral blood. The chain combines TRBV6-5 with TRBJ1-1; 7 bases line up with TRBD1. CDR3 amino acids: CASSSDRANTEAFF. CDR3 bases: TGTGCCAGCAGTTCCGACAGGGCAAACACTGAAGCTTTCTTT.